This T cell receptor beta chain was profiled in a study of T cells after posttransplantation cyclophosphamide. Points from the study as a whole: Later blood repertoires were often dominated by clones from the donor CD8+ memory compartment. Recipient CMV seropositivity and CMV reactivation strongly tracked TRB clonality.

This clone was seen repeatedly, ten times or more. Antigen specificity is unknown. Germline loops: CDR1 SGHRS, CDR2 YFSETQ. The CDR3 is 16 residues long. V lost 3 bases and J 1 base, leaving 11 bases between the germline ends. The method was immunoSEQ multiplex PCR; TCRdb's version includes in-frame clones alone and lacks a portion of them. The specimen has about 38,000 clones, none found just once. The rearrangement uses TRBV5-1 and TRBJ2-6, with TRBD1 as a possible D gene (6 bases). The source of this sequence is a man over 45 in good health, CMV-negative, and a related stem cell transplant donor. The sequenced sample was PBMCs. CDR3 loop: CASSSGQISGANVLTF. CDR3 sequence (DNA): TGCGCCAGCAGCTCCGGACAGATTTCTGGGGCCAACGTCCTGACTTTC.